This is a list of T cell receptor beta chains from one sample in a study of blood T cell repertoires in COVID-19. The repertoire was sequenced with immunoSEQ multiplex PCR; TCRdb's copy has only in-frame clones and lacks some. The table has about 410,000 clones, roughly 88% seen once. The specimen was PBMCs or T cells enriched from blood (not recorded which). These receptors originate from a man aged 18 to 35 who had recovered from COVID-19. The CDR3 runs from the conserved cysteine through the conserved F or W. Fields, in order: D gene, V gene, clone size, J gene, CDR3 DNA, CDR3 protein. The D gene is left open where the match is weak. The size field is filled for only some rows; it gives once, few, many or a size class.

TRBD1	TRBV12-3/TRBV12-4	NA	TRBJ1-4	TGTGCCAGCCGGGACAGGGTCGTTGAAAAACTGTTTTTT	CASRDRVVEKLFF
NA	TRBV7-2	NA	TRBJ1-5	TGTGCCAGCGACAGTACCTATAGCAATCAGCCCCAGCATTTT	CASDSTYSNQPQHF
NA	TRBV3-1/TRBV3-2	NA	TRBJ1-1	TGTGCCAGCAGCCAATTAGATACTGAAGCTTTCTTT	CASSQLDTEAFF
NA	TRBV21-1	NA	TRBJ2-7	TGTGCCAGAAACAGCTCCTACGAGCAGTACTTC	CARNSSYEQYF
TRBD1	TRBV7-9	NA	TRBJ1-3	TGTGCCAGCAGCTTTCAGGGGGGCAACACCATATATTTT	CASSFQGGNTIYF
NA	TRBV19	NA	TRBJ1-2	TGTGCCAGTAGTAGTCTTTGGGACTCCACCTATGGCTACACCTTC	CASSSLWDSTYGYTF
NA	TRBV19	NA	TRBJ2-2	TGTGCCAGTAGTATAGTTAGCAGTAACACCGGGGAGCTGTTTTTT	CASSIVSSNTGELFF
NA	TRBV28	NA	TRBJ1-1	TGTGCCAGCAGTTTATCGACTGGAAACACTGAAGCTTTCTTT	CASSLSTGNTEAFF
TRBD1	TRBV5-1	NA	TRBJ1-6	TGCGCCAGCTCTGATAACCCGACAGGGGGCAATTCACCCCTCCACTTT	CASSDNPTGGNSPLHF
NA	TRBV13	NA	TRBJ1-1	TGTGCCAGCACATATAACAGGAAATCTGAAGCTTTCTTT	CASTYNRKSEAFF
TRBD1	TRBV19	NA	TRBJ2-7	TGTGCCAGTAGTCAGGGACAGGGGTCCCCCTACGAGCAGTACTTC	CASSQGQGSPYEQYF
TRBD1	TRBV2	NA	TRBJ1-6	TGTGCCAGCAGCGGGACAGGGTCTTCCTATAATTCACCCCTCCACTTT	CASSGTGSSYNSPLHF
TRBD1	TRBV2	NA	TRBJ1-6	TGTGCCAGCGGCGACAGGGGGCTTTCACCCCTCCACTTT	CASGDRGLSPLHF
NA	TRBV6-5	NA	TRBJ1-2	TGTGCCAGCAGACGAACCGACGGAGCTAACTATGGCTACACCTTC	CASRRTDGANYGYTF
NA	TRBV3-1/TRBV3-2	few	TRBJ2-2	TGTGCCAGCAGCCAAGTACAGGGAACCGGGGAGCTGTTTTTT	CASSQVQGTGELFF
NA	TRBV5-4	NA	TRBJ1-3	TGTGCCAGCAGCATAAATACAGGAACCTCTGGAAACACCATATATTTT	CASSINTGTSGNTIYF
NA	TRBV6-5	few	TRBJ1-4	TGTGCCAGCGGCATGGGAGGGATTAATGAAAAACTGTTTTTT	CASGMGGINEKLFF
NA	TRBV3-1/TRBV3-2	NA	TRBJ1-5	TGTGCCAGCAGCCATCAACATAGCAATCAGCCCCAGCATTTT	CASSHQHSNQPQHF
NA	TRBV4-2	NA	TRBJ2-7	TGTGCCAGCAGCCTTTCAATCCGGGACTGGTACTACGAGCAGTACTTC	CASSLSIRDWYYEQYF
TRBD1	TRBV5-1	NA	TRBJ2-7	TGCGCCAGCAGCCCGGCCGGACAGGGGATCTCCTACGAGCAGTACTTC	CASSPAGQGISYEQYF
TRBD1	TRBV5-6	NA	TRBJ1-2	TGTGCCAGCAGCTTCAACAGGGGACACTATGGCTACACCTTC	CASSFNRGHYGYTF
NA	TRBV28	NA	TRBJ1-5	TGTGCCAGCAGTTTTTCAGGATATAGCAATCAGCCCCAGCATTTT	CASSFSGYSNQPQHF
TRBD2	TRBV3-1/TRBV3-2	NA	TRBJ2-3	TGTGCCAGCAGCCGCGGGACTAGCGGGAGGAGGGATACGCAGTATTTT	CASSRGTSGRRDTQYF
NA	TRBV7-6	NA	TRBJ1-6	TGTGCCAGCAGCTTACAGGGTCGAGCATACAATTCACCCCTCCACTTT	CASSLQGRAYNSPLHF
TRBD1	TRBV15	NA	TRBJ1-4	TGTGCCACCAGCAGGGACAGGGGGAATGAAAAACTGTTTTTT	CATSRDRGNEKLFF
NA	TRBV6-5	NA	TRBJ1-1	TGTGCCAGCGGGGGGGGGCTTACTGAAGCTTTCTTT	CASGGGLTEAFF
TRBD1	TRBV5-5	NA	TRBJ2-7	TGTGCCAGCAGCCCCGGCGCCGACAGGGGCGAGCAGTACTTC	CASSPGADRGEQYF